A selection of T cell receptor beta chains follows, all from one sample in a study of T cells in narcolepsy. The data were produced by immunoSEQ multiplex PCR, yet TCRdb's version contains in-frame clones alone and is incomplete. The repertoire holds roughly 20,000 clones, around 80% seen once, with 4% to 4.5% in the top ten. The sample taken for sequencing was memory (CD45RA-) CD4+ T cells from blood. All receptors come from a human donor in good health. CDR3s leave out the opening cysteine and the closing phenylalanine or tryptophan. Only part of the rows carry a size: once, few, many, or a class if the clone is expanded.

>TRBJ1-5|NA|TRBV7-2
ASSLGQGVGQPQH
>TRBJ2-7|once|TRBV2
ASTEEDVRTRWD
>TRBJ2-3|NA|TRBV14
ASSQGRTSGGRDTQY
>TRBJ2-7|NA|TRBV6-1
ASSEATGGRGFYEQY
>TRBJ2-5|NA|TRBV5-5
ASSLTETQY
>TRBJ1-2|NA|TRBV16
ASSQSTGGYGYT
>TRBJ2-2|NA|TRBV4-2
ASSQATGELF
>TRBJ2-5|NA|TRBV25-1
ASSPLAGAETQY
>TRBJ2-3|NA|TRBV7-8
ASGSPSTDTQY
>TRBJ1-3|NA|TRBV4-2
ASSQDVVPKNTIY
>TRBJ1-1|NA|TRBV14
ASSQVGGVGTEAF
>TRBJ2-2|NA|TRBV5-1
ASSLTGLSTGELF
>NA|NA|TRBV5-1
ASSLPQSVGGGAYEQY
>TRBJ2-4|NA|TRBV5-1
ASSLAQNNEFQY
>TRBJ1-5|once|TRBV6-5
ASSRNSNQPQH
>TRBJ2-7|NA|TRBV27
ASSYRGYEQY